What follows is one T cell receptor (beta chain) and its context. This entry belongs to a study of blood T cells in healthy people across ages. A second roughly 7 to 12 cycle PCR used barcoded and J-beta primers. TCRdb re-derived calls from the 5' RACE reads in MiXCR, one entry per CDR3 protein. The repertoire holds roughly 1,800,000 distinct CDR3 sequences, with less than 50% as singletons. Germline CDR1 LGHNA, CDR2 YSLEER. J was trimmed by 4 bases and V by 3 bases; bases with no gene match: 10. CDR3 length: 16 amino acids. Sequencing was carried out using blood. The V call is TRBV4-3, the J call TRBJ2-5, with TRBD2 matching over 8 bases. This sequence originates from a woman in her thirties or forties in good health. The CDR3 DNA follows: TGCGCCAGCAGCCAGGTAGCGGGGCGAGTAGGAGAGACCCAGTACTTC. It is translated as CASSQVAGRVGETQYF.